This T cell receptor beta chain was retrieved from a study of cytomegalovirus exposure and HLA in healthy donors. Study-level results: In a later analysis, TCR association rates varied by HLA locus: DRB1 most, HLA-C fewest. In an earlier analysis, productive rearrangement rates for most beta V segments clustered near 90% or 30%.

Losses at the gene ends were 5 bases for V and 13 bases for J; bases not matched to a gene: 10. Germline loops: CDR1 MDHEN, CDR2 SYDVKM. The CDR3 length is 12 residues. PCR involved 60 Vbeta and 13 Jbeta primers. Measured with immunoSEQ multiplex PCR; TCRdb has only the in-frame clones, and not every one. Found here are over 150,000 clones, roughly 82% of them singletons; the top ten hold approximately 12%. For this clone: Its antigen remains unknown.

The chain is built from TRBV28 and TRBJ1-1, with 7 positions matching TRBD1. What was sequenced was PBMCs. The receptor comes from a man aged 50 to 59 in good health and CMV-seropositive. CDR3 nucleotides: TGTGCCAGCAGTATAACCGGGACAGCTTTTTTCTTT. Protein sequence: CASSITGTAFFF.